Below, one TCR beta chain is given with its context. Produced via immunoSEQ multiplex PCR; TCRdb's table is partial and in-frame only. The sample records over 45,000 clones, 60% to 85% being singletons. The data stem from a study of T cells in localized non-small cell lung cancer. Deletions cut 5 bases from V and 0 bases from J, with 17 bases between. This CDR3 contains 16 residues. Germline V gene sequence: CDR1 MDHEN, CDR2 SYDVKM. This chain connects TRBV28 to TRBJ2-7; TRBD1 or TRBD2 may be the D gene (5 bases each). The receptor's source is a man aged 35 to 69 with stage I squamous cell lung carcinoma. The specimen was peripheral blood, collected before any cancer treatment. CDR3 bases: TGTGCCAGCAGTACGCTATTGGGGGTCAGCTCCTACGAGCAGTACTTC. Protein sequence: CASSTLLGVSSYEQYF.